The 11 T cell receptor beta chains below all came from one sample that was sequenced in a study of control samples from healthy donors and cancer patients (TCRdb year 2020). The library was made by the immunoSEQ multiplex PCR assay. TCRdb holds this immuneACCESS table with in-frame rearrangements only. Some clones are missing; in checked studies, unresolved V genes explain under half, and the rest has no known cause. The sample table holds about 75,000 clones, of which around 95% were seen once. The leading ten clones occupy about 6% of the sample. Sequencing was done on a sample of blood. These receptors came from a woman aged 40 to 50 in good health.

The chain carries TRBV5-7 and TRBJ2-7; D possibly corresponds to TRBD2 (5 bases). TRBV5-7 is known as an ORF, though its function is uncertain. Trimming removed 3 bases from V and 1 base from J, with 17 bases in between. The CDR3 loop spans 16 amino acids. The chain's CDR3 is CASSSPTGISSYEQYF. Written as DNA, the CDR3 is TGTGCCAGCAGCTCACCGACCGGGATTTCATCCTACGAGCAGTACTTC.

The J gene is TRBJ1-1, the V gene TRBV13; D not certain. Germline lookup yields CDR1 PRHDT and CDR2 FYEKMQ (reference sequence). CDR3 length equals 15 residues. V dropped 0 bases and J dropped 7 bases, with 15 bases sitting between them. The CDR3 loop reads CASSLGLTGGFEAFF. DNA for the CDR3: TGTGCCAGCAGCTTAGGCCTGACGGGCGGATTTGAAGCTTTCTTT.

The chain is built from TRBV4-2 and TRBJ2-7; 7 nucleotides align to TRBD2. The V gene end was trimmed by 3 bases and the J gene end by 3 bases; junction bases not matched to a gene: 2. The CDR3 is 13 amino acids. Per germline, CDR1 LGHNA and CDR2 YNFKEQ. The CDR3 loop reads CASSHGGSYEQYF. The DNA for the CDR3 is TGTGCCAGCAGCCACGGCGGGAGCTACGAGCAGTACTTC.

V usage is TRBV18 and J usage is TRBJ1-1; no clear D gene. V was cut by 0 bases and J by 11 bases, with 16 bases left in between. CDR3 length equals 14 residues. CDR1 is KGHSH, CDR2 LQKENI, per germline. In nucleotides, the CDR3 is TGTGCCAGCTCACCACCTTCAGCGCCTCTAGGGGCTTTCTTT. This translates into CASSPPSAPLGAFF.

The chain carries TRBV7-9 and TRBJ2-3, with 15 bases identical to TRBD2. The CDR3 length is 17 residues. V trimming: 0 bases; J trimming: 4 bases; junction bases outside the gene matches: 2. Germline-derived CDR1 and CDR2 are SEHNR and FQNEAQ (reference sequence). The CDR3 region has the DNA TGTGCCAGCAGCTTAGCGGGACTAGCGGGGGGCCCAGATACGCAGTATTTT. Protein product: CASSLAGLAGGPDTQYF.

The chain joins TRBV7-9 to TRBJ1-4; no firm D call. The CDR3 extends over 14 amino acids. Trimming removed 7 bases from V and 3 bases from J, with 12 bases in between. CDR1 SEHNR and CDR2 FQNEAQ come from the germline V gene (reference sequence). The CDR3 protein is CASTVPVSNEKLFF. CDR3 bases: TGTGCCAGCACGGTCCCGGTCTCTAATGAAAAACTGTTTTTT.

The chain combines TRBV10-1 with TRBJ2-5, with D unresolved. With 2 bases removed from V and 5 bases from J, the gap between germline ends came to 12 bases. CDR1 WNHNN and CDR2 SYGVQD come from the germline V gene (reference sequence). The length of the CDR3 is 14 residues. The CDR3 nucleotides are TGCGCCAGCAGTGAGAAGGTCGAAGGGGAGACCCAGTACTTC. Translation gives CASSEKVEGETQYF.

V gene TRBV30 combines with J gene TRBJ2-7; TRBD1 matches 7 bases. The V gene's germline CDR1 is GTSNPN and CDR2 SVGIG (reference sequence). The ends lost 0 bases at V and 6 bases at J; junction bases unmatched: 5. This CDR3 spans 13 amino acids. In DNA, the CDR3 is TGTGCCTGGAGTGTTGACAGGGTAATCGAGCAGTACTTC. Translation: CAWSVDRVIEQYF. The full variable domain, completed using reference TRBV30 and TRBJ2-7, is SQTIHQWPATLVQPVGSPLSLECTVEGTSNPNLYWYRQAAGRGLQLLFYSVGIGQISSEVPQNLSASRPQDRQFILSSKKLLLSDSGFYLCAWSVDRVIEQYFGPGTRLTVT.

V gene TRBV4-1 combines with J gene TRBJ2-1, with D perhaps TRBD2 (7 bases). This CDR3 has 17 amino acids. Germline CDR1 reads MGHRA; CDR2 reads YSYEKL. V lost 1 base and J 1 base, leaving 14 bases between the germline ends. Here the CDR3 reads CASSQGMRGRSYNEQFF. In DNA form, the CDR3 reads TGCGCCAGCAGCCAAGGGATGCGGGGGCGTTCCTACAATGAGCAGTTCTTC.

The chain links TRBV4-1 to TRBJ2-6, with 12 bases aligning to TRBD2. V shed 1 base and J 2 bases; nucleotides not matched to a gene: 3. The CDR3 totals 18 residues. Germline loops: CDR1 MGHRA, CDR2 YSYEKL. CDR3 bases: TGCGCCAGCAGCCAAGTCCTAGCGGGGGGGGCTGGGGCCAACGTCCTGACTTTC. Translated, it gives CASSQVLAGGAGANVLTF.

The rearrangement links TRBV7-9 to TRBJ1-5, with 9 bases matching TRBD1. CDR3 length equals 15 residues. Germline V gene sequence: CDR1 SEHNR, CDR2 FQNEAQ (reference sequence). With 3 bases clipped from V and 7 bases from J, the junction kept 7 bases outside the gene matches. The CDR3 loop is CASSLAGTGTQPQHF. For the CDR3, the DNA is TGTGCCAGCAGCTTGGCCGGGACAGGGACCCAGCCCCAGCATTTT.